This T cell receptor beta chain comes out of a study of molecular identifiers for immune sequencing clone quantification. TCRdb independently ran MiXCR on the PCR reads; one entry per CDR3 protein. The sample gives under 600,000 distinct CDR3 sequences, 20% to 25% of which show up once; about 0.8% is in the top ten. The table lists this clonotype with a few counts. With 6 bases clipped from V and 1 base from J, the junction kept 15 bases outside the gene matches. CDR1 is MNHEY and CDR2 is SMNVEV in the germline V gene (reference sequence). CDR3 length: 18 residues. The authors gated naive CD8 T cells as CD8+CD4-CCR7+CD45RA+ for sorting.

The chain has TRBV27 and TRBJ2-3; 8 bases line up with TRBD2. This clonotype was sampled from a human donor in good health. Some libraries in this study had Jurkat cell RNA spiked in. The sequenced sample was naive CD8+ T cells from blood, with Jurkat cell RNA spiked in. Subset defined: FACS-sorted CD8+CD4-CCR7+CD45RA+ naive T cells. The CDR3 protein is CASRTGLGGHMGTDTQYF. In DNA, the CDR3 is TGTGCCAGCAGAACGGGACTAGGAGGCCATATGGGCACAGATACGCAGTATTTT.